This T cell receptor beta chain comes out of a study of blood T cell repertoires in COVID-19. The CDR3 loop spans 15 amino acids. V was pared by 4 bases and J by 6 bases, with 20 bases between. Germline-derived CDR1 and CDR2 are SGHRS and YFSETQ. Per the authors' pipeline: Cell counts per sample came from amplifying reference gene primers. The table came from immunoSEQ multiplex PCR; TCRdb's copy has only in-frame clones and leaves some out. The V and J calls and clone size were taken over from that table, and D and trimming were inferred from the DNA. The profile shows roughly 76,000 clones, around 83% of them singletons.

Sequencing input: peripheral blood. This chain connects TRBV5-1 to TRBJ2-7; D perhaps matches TRBD1 (6 bases). The sequence derives from a woman between 65 and 79 years old with acute or convalescent COVID-19. This chain's CDR3 is CASSPRPGTPLEQYF. The CDR3 DNA follows: TGCGCCAGCAGCCCTAGACCCGGGACACCCCTCGAGCAGTACTTC.